This T cell receptor (beta chain) emerged from a study of T-cell reconstitution after alpha-beta-depleted transplantation in children. Study findings and constraints: Alpha-beta T cells about two months after transplant reportedly derived from several hundred expanded graft clones. Some patients' high day-60 TCRbeta diversity was attributed to recipient cells surviving conditioning. A year had passed since transplant, and T-cell counts and diversity by then came mostly from newly produced T cells.

Unique molecular identifiers were built into the TCRbeta library. TCRdb fed the PCR reads into MiXCR, producing one record per CDR3 protein. The data hold 540,000 or so distinct CDR3 sequences, with under 30% observed a single time. Deletions cut 2 bases from V and 3 bases from J, with 20 bases between. This CDR3 region has 17 residues. Per the germline V gene, CDR1 is DFQATT and CDR2 is SNEGSKA (reference sequence). Many counts were recorded for this clonotype. The antigen is not known. The material sequenced was PBMCs, mostly from graft donor cells, taken 360 days after TCRalphabeta/CD19-depleted stem cell transplant. The J gene is TRBJ2-1, the V gene TRBV20-1; possibly TRBD1 for D (6 bases). This TCR derives from a boy in the first two years of life who had a stem cell transplant for acute myeloid leukemia, so the T cells may come from the graft donor. The CDR3 reads CSARHRQQGRSYNEQFF. CDR3 in DNA: TGCAGTGCTAGACACCGCCAACAGGGAAGGAGCTACAATGAGCAGTTCTTC.